These 16 T cell receptor beta chains originate from one sample sequenced in a study of T cells in Graves' hyperthyroidism and ophthalmopathy. Researchers amplified the TCR beta CDR3 regions from RNA transcripts. The HTBI primer set was used in a first-round RT-PCR of the TCR CDR3. TCRdb analysed the multiplex PCR reads with MiXCR anew, one entry per CDR3 protein. The sample shows hundreds of thousands of distinct CDR3 sequences, 16% of them seen only once. Sequencing was performed on blood. Receptors originate from a woman in her 30s with Graves' hyperthyroidism.

As concerns this clonotype: An end of the junction differs from the germline gene, which may be a read error. The CDR3 spells CACSLVVKREQYF. CDR3 coding DNA: TGTGCCTGCAGCTTAGTGGTTAAACGCGAGCAGTACTTC. The rearrangement joins TRBV11-2 to TRBJ2-7; D is unclear. Per germline, CDR1 SGHAT and CDR2 FQNNGV. The CDR3 totals 13 residues.

The table lists this clonotype with many counts. The genes are TRBV12-3 or TRBV12-4 and TRBJ2-5, with D hard to call. The CDR3 is made up of 12 amino acids. With 3 bases removed from V and 6 bases from J, the gap between germline ends came to 8 bases. The CDR3 region has the DNA TGTGCCAGCAGTTTGGGAACGAAGACCCAGTACTTC. Its translation is CASSLGTKTQYF.

At least ten counts were recorded for this clonotype. The rearrangement joins TRBV30 to TRBJ1-1; D unclear. Trimming stripped 5 bases from V and 3 bases from J, with 7 bases between. The CDR3 runs to 11 residues. In germline, CDR1 is GTSNPN, CDR2 SVGIG (reference sequence). The CDR3 is CAWGGYTEAFF. CDR3 DNA sequence: TGTGCCTGGGGAGGGTACACTGAAGCTTTCTTT.

This clonotype was detected ten times or more. CDR3 sequence (DNA): TGTGCCAGCAATCCGGGGGGCTCGTTCAATCAGCCCCAGCATTTT. Translated, it gives CASNPGGSFNQPQHF. This chain uses TRBV28 with TRBJ1-5; possible D gene TRBD1, 6 bases. The V gene lost 7 bases and the J gene lost 3 bases, with 16 bases spanning the gap. There are 15 residues in the CDR3. Germline CDR1 MDHEN, CDR2 SYDVKM.

The V and J genes are TRBV7-3 and TRBJ1-1; D gene uncertain. The V end lost 1 base, the J end lost 1 base, and 10 bases lay between the germline ends. The CDR3 consists of 15 residues. Germline-derived CDR1 and CDR2 are SGHTA and FQGTGA. The CDR3 DNA sequence: TGTGCCAGCAGCTTAAGAATGGTGTGGAACACTGAAGCTTTCTTT. This gives the protein CASSLRMVWNTEAFF.

The table lists this clonotype with many counts. The CDR3 nucleotides read TGTGCCAGCAGAAGAGGACATCAGCCCCAGCATTTT. Translating it yields CASRRGHQPQHF. The V gene is TRBV6-1, the J gene TRBJ1-5, with D hard to call. The V and J ends lost 6 bases and 5 bases respectively, with 8 bases between them. CDR3 length equals 12 residues. Germline V gene data show CDR1 as MNHNS and CDR2 as SASEGT.

In this sample, this clonotype turned up many times. V and J are TRBV19 and TRBJ2-1; TRBD2 aligns across 10 bases. V shed 8 bases, J shed 4 bases, and the junction held 8 bases outside the gene matches. CDR1 is LNHDA, CDR2 SQIVND, per germline (reference sequence). This CDR3 region has 15 residues. The CDR3 reads CASRSEREGYNEQFF. Here the CDR3 DNA reads TGTGCCAGTCGATCCGAGCGGGAGGGTTACAATGAGCAGTTCTTC.

There are many counts of this clonotype. The gene calls are TRBV6-1 and TRBJ2-7; a possible D gene is TRBD2 (7 bases). V shed 3 bases and J shed 5 bases, with 17 bases lying between them. The CDR3 runs to 15 residues. Germline V gene lookup returns CDR1 MNHNS and CDR2 SASEGT. This CDR3 is CASSEGGTNEHEQYF. CDR3 DNA: TGTGCCAGCAGTGAGGGGGGGACAAACGAGCACGAGCAGTACTTC.

This clonotype was found a few times. The V call is TRBV6-1, the J call TRBJ2-7, with 10 bases matching TRBD2. The ends lost 7 bases at V and 4 bases at J; junction bases unmatched: 10. The germline V gene has CDR1 MNHNS and CDR2 SASEGT. The length of the CDR3 is 15 residues. The CDR3 coding sequence is TGTGCCAGCAATTTAATCCAGCGGGAGGGATACGAGCAGTACTTC. Its translation: CASNLIQREGYEQYF.

V gene TRBV18 combines with J gene TRBJ2-3; 7 bases are a match to TRBD2. This CDR3 comprises 15 residues. J lost 7 bases, V lost 3 bases, and 10 bases had no gene match. Germline V gene lookup returns CDR1 KGHSH and CDR2 LQKENI. CDR3 in DNA: TGTGCCAGCTCACCTTTGGGCGGGAGCTCGAATACGCAGTATTTT. This encodes CASSPLGGSSNTQYF.

The rearrangement links TRBV6-1 to TRBJ2-7; 11 nucleotides align to TRBD2. Per the germline V gene, CDR1 is MNHNS and CDR2 is SASEGT. The CDR3 is 14 residues long. Germline trimming cut 7 bases from V and 4 bases from J; bases unmatched to any gene: 6. The CDR3 nucleotides are TGTGCCAGCATCAAACTAGCGGGAGTGTACGAGCAGTACTTC. This gives the protein CASIKLAGVYEQYF.

This chain links TRBV15 with TRBJ2-7; TRBD1 might be the D (5 bases). The CDR3 covers 14 residues. Germline CDR1 is LNHNV and CDR2 is YYDKDF (reference sequence). Trimming removed 0 bases from V and 4 bases from J, with 10 bases in between. The chain's CDR3 is CATSREVGPYEQYF. The DNA of the CDR3 is TGTGCCACCAGCAGAGAGGTGGGGCCTTACGAGCAGTACTTC. Full variable domain (missing parts from reference TRBV15 and TRBJ2-7): DAMVIQNPRYQVTQFGKPVTLSCSQTLNHNVMYWYQQKSSQAPKLLFHYYDKDFNNEADTPDNFQSRRPNTSFCFLDIRSPGLGDTAMYLCATSREVGPYEQYFGPGTRLTVT.

This clonotype was seen only a few times. One junction end does not reproduce the germline sequence, and a read error may be involved. V usage is TRBV7-7 and J usage is TRBJ1-1; no definite D call. The CDR3 has 13 amino acids. CDR1 and CDR2 (germline): SSHAT, FNYEAQ (reference sequence). CDR3 in amino acids: CASSLAEFTEAFF. As DNA, the CDR3 is TGTGCTAGCAGCTTAGCAGAATTTACTGAAGCTTTCTTT.

This clonotype was found a few times. The chain links TRBV7-9 to TRBJ2-3; tentative D call: TRBD1 (6 bases). Germline lookup yields CDR1 SEHNR and CDR2 FQNEAQ (reference sequence). Trimming pared 5 bases from V and 4 bases from J, leaving 13 bases between. This CDR3 is built from 14 residues. CDR3 nucleotide sequence: TGTGCCAGCAGCAATGTCAGGGGAGCAGATACGCAGTATTTT. Its translation: CASSNVRGADTQYF.

This clonotype has at least ten counts. This chain uses TRBV28 with TRBJ2-7; no firm D call. Germline CDR1 MDHEN, CDR2 SYDVKM. This CDR3 contains 11 residues. With 1 base removed from V and 7 bases from J, the gap between germline ends came to 5 bases. The CDR3 sequence is CASSLSWEQYF. The CDR3 nucleotides are TGTGCCAGCAGTTTATCGTGGGAGCAGTACTTC.

This clonotype was recorded at least ten times. Here the CDR3 DNA reads TGTGCCAGCAGCTTAACTCTCCGGGACAATGAGCAGTTCTTC. Protein sequence: CASSLTLRDNEQFF. The rearrangement joins TRBV7-3 to TRBJ2-1; D unresolved. This CDR3 comprises 14 residues. V dropped 0 bases and J dropped 5 bases, with 8 bases sitting between them. Germline-derived CDR1 and CDR2 are SGHTA and FQGTGA.